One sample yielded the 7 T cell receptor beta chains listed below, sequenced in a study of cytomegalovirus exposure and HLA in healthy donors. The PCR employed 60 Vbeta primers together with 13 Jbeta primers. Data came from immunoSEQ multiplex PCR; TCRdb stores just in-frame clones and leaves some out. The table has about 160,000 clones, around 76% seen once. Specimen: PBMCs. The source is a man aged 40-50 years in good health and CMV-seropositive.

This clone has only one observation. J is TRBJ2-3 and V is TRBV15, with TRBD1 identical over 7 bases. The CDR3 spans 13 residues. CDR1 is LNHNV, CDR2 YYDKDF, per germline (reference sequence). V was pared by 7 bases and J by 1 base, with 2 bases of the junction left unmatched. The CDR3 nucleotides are TGTGCCACCAAAGGGGGCGGCACAGATACGCAGTATTTT. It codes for CATKGGGTDTQYF. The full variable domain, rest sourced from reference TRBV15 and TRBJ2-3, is DAMVIQNPRYQVTQFGKPVTLSCSQTLNHNVMYWYQQKSSQAPKLLFHYYDKDFNNEADTPDNFQSRRPNTSFCFLDIRSPGLGDTAMYLCATKGGGTDTQYFGPGTRLTVL.

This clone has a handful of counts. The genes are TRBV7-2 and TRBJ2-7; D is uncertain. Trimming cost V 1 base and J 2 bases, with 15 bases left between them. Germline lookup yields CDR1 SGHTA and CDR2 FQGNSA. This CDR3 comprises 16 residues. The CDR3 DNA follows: TGTGCCAGCAGCTTAGGTTCGTCCGGTTACCCCTACGAGCAGTACTTC. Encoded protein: CASSLGSSGYPYEQYF.

DNA of the CDR3: TGTGCCAGCAGCCACGTTCTGGGGAGGGGCTATTCACCCCTCCACTTT. Protein product: CASSHVLGRGYSPLHF. The chain links TRBV4-2 to TRBJ1-6, with D tentatively TRBD1 (5 bases). V gave up 3 bases and J gave up 8 bases, with 17 bases separating them. Germline-derived CDR1 and CDR2 are LGHNA and YNFKEQ. The CDR3 has 16 amino acids.

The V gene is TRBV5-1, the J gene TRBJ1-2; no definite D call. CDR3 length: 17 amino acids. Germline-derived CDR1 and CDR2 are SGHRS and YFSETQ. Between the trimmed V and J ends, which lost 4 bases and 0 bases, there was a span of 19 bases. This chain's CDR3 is CASSAGRQMAANYGYTF. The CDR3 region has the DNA TGCGCCAGCAGCGCCGGGAGGCAGATGGCAGCTAACTATGGCTACACCTTC.

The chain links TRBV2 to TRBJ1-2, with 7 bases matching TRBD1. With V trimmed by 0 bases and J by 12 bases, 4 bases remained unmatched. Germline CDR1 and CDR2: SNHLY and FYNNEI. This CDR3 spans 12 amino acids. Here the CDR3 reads CASSEATGDDTF. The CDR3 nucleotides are TGTGCCAGCAGTGAAGCTACAGGGGACGACACCTTC.

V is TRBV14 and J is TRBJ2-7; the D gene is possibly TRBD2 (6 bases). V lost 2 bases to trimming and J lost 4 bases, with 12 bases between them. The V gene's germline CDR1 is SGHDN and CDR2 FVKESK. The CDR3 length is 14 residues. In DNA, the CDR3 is TGTGCCAGCAGCCAAAACGGGGGTTCTTACGAGCAGTACTTC. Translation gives CASSQNGGSYEQYF.

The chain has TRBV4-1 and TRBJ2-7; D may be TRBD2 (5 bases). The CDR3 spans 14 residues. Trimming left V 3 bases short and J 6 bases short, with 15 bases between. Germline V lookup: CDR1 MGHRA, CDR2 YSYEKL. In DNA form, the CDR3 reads TGCGCCAGCAGCCAGACGAGAGGAGGCGTCGAGCAGTACTTC. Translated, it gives CASSQTRGGVEQYF.